Listed below are T cell receptor beta chains from one sample, sequenced in a study of T cells in Graves' hyperthyroidism and ophthalmopathy. MiXCR, applied by TCRdb to the multiplex PCR reads, yields one record per CDR3 protein. Altogether approximately 610,000 distinct CDR3 sequences are present, 14% to 15% being singletons, with the ten largest covering around 4.5%. Sequencing was carried out using blood. The receptor set was obtained from a woman between 40 and 50 years old with Graves' ophthalmopathy. Both conserved end residues are trimmed from each CDR3. Size values are once, few and many counts, or a class for expanded clones, and some rows have none.

TRBV6-5,TRBJ2-5,.,ASSYSLAGEIFETQY
TRBV7-9,TRBJ1-1,many,ASSLLTGLEAF
TRBV24-1,TRBJ2-2,many,ATSDWTATNTGELF
TRBV12-3/TRBV12-4,TRBJ1-5,many,ASSREGARNQPQH
TRBV20-1,TRBJ2-7,few,SVDSVLAYEQY
TRBV7-3,TRBJ1-2,few,ASSLTAEGYGYT
TRBV25-1,TRBJ2-3,many,ASSRRGGSPLDTQY
TRBV18,TRBJ2-7,.,ASSPKQTGEQY
TRBV19,TRBJ1-5,few,ASRETTDSSNQPQH
TRBV12-3/TRBV12-4,TRBJ1-1,many,ASSRDRGRLAEAF
TRBV11-2,TRBJ1-5,many,ASSMDTWDYSNQPQH
TRBV28,TRBJ2-7,many,ASSGTALDSYEQY
TRBV6-5,TRBJ1-1,many,ASSYSRDQAF